A selection of T cell receptor beta chains follows, all from one sample in a study of Ad26.COV2.S vaccination and SARS-CoV-2 variants. Profiling relied on immunoSEQ multiplex PCR, and the TCRdb table lists in-frame clones only, not all of them. The profile shows about 680,000 clones, 70% to 90% of them singletons. Specimen: peripheral blood, collected in a trial of Ad26.COV2.S vaccine versus placebo. The origin of the receptors is a person aged 18-60 years who received the Ad26.COV2.S COVID-19 vaccine or a placebo. CDR3s leave out the opening cysteine and the closing phenylalanine or tryptophan. A D gene is named only where the DNA matches it firmly. A clone size is listed for some rows: how often the clone was seen (once, few, many), or a class if it is expanded.

. | TRBJ1-2 | TRBV29-1 | . | SVERRQEINYGYT
. | TRBJ2-1 | TRBV6-6 | . | ASSQDNWDEQF
few | TRBJ1-5 | TRBV27 | . | ASSSPGLDQPQH
once | TRBJ2-1 | TRBV18 | TRBD2 | ASSPPGLAGDEQF
. | TRBJ2-3 | TRBV4-2 | . | ASSQDRGVSTDTQY
. | TRBJ1-1 | TRBV7-2 | . | ASSIQLNTEAF
many | TRBJ2-7 | TRBV12-5 | . | ASGLVRWQGRYEQY
. | TRBJ1-2 | TRBV19 | . | ASSIGTVSHGYT
. | TRBJ1-1 | TRBV5-8 | TRBD1 | ASRVVTGYVMNTEAF
. | TRBJ2-3 | TRBV6-2/TRBV6-3 | . | ASSSRTMGSTDTQY
. | TRBJ2-7 | TRBV27 | TRBD1 | ASSLVFPGQGYEQY
. | TRBJ1-2 | TRBV3-1/TRBV3-2 | TRBD1 | ASSPGGAGGNYGYT
. | TRBJ2-2 | TRBV11-2 | . | ASSPGGLTGELF
. | TRBJ2-3 | TRBV5-1 | . | ASSLASRTGTQY
. | TRBJ1-5 | TRBV19 | TRBD1 | ASSPGQGSRSNQPQH
. | TRBJ2-7 | TRBV3-1/TRBV3-2 | TRBD2 | ASSQGTSGSNSEQY
. | TRBJ2-1 | TRBV27 | . | ASSLRTRSYNEQF
few | TRBJ1-6 | TRBV6-1 | TRBD1 | ASSERQGSWVSPLH
. | TRBJ1-6 | TRBV30 | . | AWSVLTAQDSPLH
. | TRBJ1-1 | TRBV5-4 | TRBD1 | ASSFAGGRPEAF
. | TRBJ1-2 | TRBV7-2 | . | ASSLVRGRDGYT
once | TRBJ1-5 | TRBV2 | . | ASSAGLGGIQPQH
once | TRBJ2-1 | TRBV10-1 | TRBD2 | ASSELTSGRNEQF
. | TRBJ2-2 | TRBV25-1 | . | ASSEGTPTSNTGELF
. | TRBJ2-1 | TRBV29-1 | . | SVESYKIVYNEQF
few | TRBJ2-1 | TRBV5-6 | . | ASSLWNIGGREQF
. | TRBJ2-1 | TRBV29-1 | TRBD1 | SVGTGGRDNEQF
. | TRBJ1-5 | TRBV14 | . | ASSQLREGPQH
. | TRBJ2-5 | TRBV7-3 | . | ASSFGPQETQY
. | TRBJ1-6 | TRBV6-5 | TRBD1 | ASSRDRGNSPLH
. | TRBJ2-5 | TRBV2 | TRBD1 | ASRDRGPETQY
. | TRBJ2-3 | TRBV5-1 | TRBD2 | ASSPGGGSSTDTQY
few | TRBJ1-5 | TRBV30 | . | AWSEGLSNQPQH
. | TRBJ2-1 | TRBV30 | TRBD2 | AWSAQTGGGLNEQF
. | TRBJ2-5 | TRBV5-4 | TRBD2 | ASSLEGLADQETQY
. | TRBJ2-7 | TRBV9 | . | ASSVNSGPRYEQY
. | TRBJ1-2 | TRBV7-8 | . | ASSLEWSVYNYGYT
once | TRBJ2-7 | TRBV2 | TRBD2 | ASSEYASGSSSYEQY
few | TRBJ2-1 | TRBV5-6 | TRBD2 | ASSLAGGTSGSRGEQF
. | TRBJ1-2 | TRBV7-3 | . | ASSWSPLGEGGYT
once | TRBJ2-7 | TRBV19 | . | ASSIKGAYEQY
. | TRBJ1-1 | TRBV6-1 | TRBD1 | ASSDRQGAITEAF
. | TRBJ1-5 | TRBV6-2/TRBV6-3 | . | ASSYPAPGRKGGQPQH
. | TRBJ1-6 | TRBV27 | TRBD1 | ASSLGTARNSPLH
. | TRBJ2-5 | TRBV5-1 | TRBD2 | ASSPPGLASETQY
. | TRBJ2-2 | TRBV19 | TRBD2 | ASNTAGANTGELF
. | TRBJ1-4 | TRBV6-2/TRBV6-3 | TRBD1 | ASSYGQVGKLF
. | TRBJ2-1 | TRBV7-8 | TRBD2 | ASRSGAYYNEQF
few | TRBJ1-3 | TRBV5-4 | TRBD1 | ASRPDRGTGNTIY
. | TRBJ1-1 | TRBV7-8 | . | ASSLALQGPGAF
. | TRBJ1-1 | TRBV3-1/TRBV3-2 | TRBD1 | ASSQVGTGTEAF